These T cell receptor beta chains were read from a single sample in a study of T cells in Graves' hyperthyroidism and ophthalmopathy. From the multiplex PCR reads, TCRdb called clonotypes with MiXCR, one entry per CDR3 protein. The data contain some 490,000 distinct CDR3 sequences, 22% of them singletons. The source material was blood. Receptors were obtained from a woman between 70 and 85 years old with Graves' ophthalmopathy. The CDR3 runs from the conserved cysteine through the conserved F or W. The D gene is left open where the match is weak. The listing skips clone size in some rows; elsewhere it reads once, few, many or a size class.

V gene	clone size	CDR3 length	D gene	J gene	CDR3 DNA	CDR3 protein
TRBV5-1	NA	16	TRBD2	TRBJ2-3	TGCGCCAGCAGCAGGGGACTAGCGGGGGGAACAGATACGCGGTATTTT	CASSRGLAGGTDTRYF
TRBV14	NA	14	NA	TRBJ2-5	TGTGCCAGCAGCCAAGTCAGGGTGAGGGAGACCCAGTACTTC	CASSQVRVRETQYF
TRBV5-5	NA	13	NA	TRBJ2-3	TGTGCCAGCAGCCCTGGACCCCTGAATACGCAGTATTTT	CASSPGPLNTQYF
TRBV11-2	many	15	TRBD1	TRBJ2-7	TGTGCCAGCAGCTTAGAAAACAGGGGGTTCTACGAGCAGTACTTC	CASSLENRGFYEQYF
TRBV7-2	many	14	NA	TRBJ2-7	TGTGCCAGCAGCTTAGTACAGAGCTCCTACGAGCAGTACTTC	CASSLVQSSYEQYF
TRBV5-1	NA	15	NA	TRBJ1-6	TGCGCCAGCAGCTTGGAATTAGTGGCTAATTCACCCCTCCACTTT	CASSLELVANSPLHF
TRBV5-1	few	15	NA	TRBJ2-7	TGCGCCAGCAGCTTGGCCATAACGAGTTCCTACGAGCAGTACTTC	CASSLAITSSYEQYF
TRBV6-1	NA	13	TRBD2	TRBJ2-7	TGTGCCAGCTTTAGCGGGATACCTCACGAGCAGTACTTC	CASFSGIPHEQYF
TRBV6-2/TRBV6-3	few	16	NA	TRBJ2-7	TGTGCCAGCAGCCCTCCCCCCGGGACATTCGATCCCGAGCAGTACTTC	CASSPPPGTFDPEQYF
TRBV6-5	NA	17	TRBD2	TRBJ2-7	TGTGCCAGCAGTTACGGGACTAGCGGGGGGAGCTCCTACGAGCAGTACTTC	CASSYGTSGGSSYEQYF
TRBV19	few	10	NA	TRBJ2-7	TGTGCCTTCACAGGGAACGAGCAGTACTTC	CAFTGNEQYF
TRBV5-5	NA	16	NA	TRBJ1-2	TGTGCCAGCAGCTTGTCACGAGGCACAGGGTATTATGGCTACACCTTC	CASSLSRGTGYYGYTF
TRBV6-5	few	16	TRBD1	TRBJ1-4	TGTGCCAGCAGTTACTCGAACCGTCAGGGGGACGTAAAACTGTTTTTT	CASSYSNRQGDVKLFF
TRBV2	few	13	NA	TRBJ2-7	TGTGCCAGCAGAACCCCCCAGAGCTACGAGCAGTACTTC	CASRTPQSYEQYF
TRBV9	NA	17	NA	TRBJ2-7	TGTGCCAGCAGCCCCCAGGTTGGAGGGCGAGGTGGGAACGAGCAGTACTTC	CASSPQVGGRGGNEQYF
TRBV25-1	few	15	NA	TRBJ2-7	TGTGCCAGCAGTGATTACTCCGGGGGAGTCTACGAGCAGTACTTC	CASSDYSGGVYEQYF
TRBV27	NA	16	TRBD2	TRBJ2-7	TGTGCCAGCAGTTTATCGACTAGCGGGAGTTCCTACGAGCAGTACTTC	CASSLSTSGSSYEQYF
TRBV10-2	few	13	TRBD1	TRBJ1-1	TGCGCCAGCAGGGACAGGTCGAACACTGAAGCTTTCTTT	CASRDRSNTEAFF
TRBV11-2	many	15	TRBD1	TRBJ1-1	TGTGCCAGCAGCGCAGTGGGACAGGGGAACACTGAAGCTTTCTTT	CASSAVGQGNTEAFF
TRBV7-2	few	15	TRBD2	TRBJ2-7	TGTGCCAGCAGCCAGTGGCTAGCGGAGGCCTACGAGCAGTACTTC	CASSQWLAEAYEQYF
TRBV7-8	NA	16	NA	TRBJ2-1	TGTGCCAGCAGCTTAGCGGGGACTAGGGGGCACAATGAGCAGTTCTTC	CASSLAGTRGHNEQFF
TRBV19	few	14	NA	TRBJ2-5	TGTGCCAGTACCCCTTCAGGCGGGCGGGAGACCCAGTACTTC	CASTPSGGRETQYF
TRBV6-6	few	15	TRBD1	TRBJ1-3	TGTGCCAGCAGTTACCCGACAGGGACAGCGGACACCATATATTTT	CASSYPTGTADTIYF
TRBV3-1	NA	14	NA	TRBJ2-7	TGTGCCAGCAGCCAGGGGGGAGGCTCCTACGAGCAGTACTTC	CASSQGGGSYEQYF
TRBV19	few	15	NA	TRBJ1-5	TGTGCCAGTAGTACATACCGGGACAGCAATCAGCCCCAGCATTTT	CASSTYRDSNQPQHF
TRBV5-6	NA	15	TRBD1	TRBJ2-5	TGTGCCAGCAGCTACGGACAGGGGGCGCATGAGACCCAGTACTTC	CASSYGQGAHETQYF
TRBV3-1	few	15	NA	TRBJ1-6	TGTGCCAGCAGCCAAGGGGCCAGGGAAGATTCACCCCTCCACTTT	CASSQGAREDSPLHF
TRBV9	few	14	NA	TRBJ2-7	TGTGCCAGCAGCGTCCATAAAGACAGCTACGAGCAGTACTTC	CASSVHKDSYEQYF
TRBV7-2	few	13	NA	TRBJ1-6	TGTGCCAGCAGCTTGCCGAAGGGCGAACCCCTCCACTTT	CASSLPKGEPLHF
TRBV15	few	19	TRBD1	TRBJ1-4	TGTGCCACCAGCGGTGGGACAGGGGGCGCCTCCGGTCATAATGAAAAACTGTTTTTT	CATSGGTGGASGHNEKLFF
TRBV6-6	NA	14	NA	TRBJ1-3	TGTGCCAGCAGTTACTCGATTCATGGAAACACCATATATTTT	CASSYSIHGNTIYF
TRBV6-1	few	17	TRBD1	TRBJ1-2	TGTGCCAGCAGGGGAGGGACAGGGGGCGGAATCAACTATGGCTACACCTTC	CASRGGTGGGINYGYTF
TRBV6-1	NA	13	NA	TRBJ1-1	TGTGCCAGCAGCCCGAGAGGTATACGTGAAGCTTTCTTT	CASSPRGIREAFF
TRBV3-1	few	14	NA	TRBJ1-5	TGTGCCAGCAGCCTAGCCAATAGCAATCAGCCCCAGCATTTT	CASSLANSNQPQHF
TRBV7-2	NA	14	TRBD1	TRBJ1-1	TGTGCCAGCAGCCGAAGGACAGGGTTCACTGAAGCTTTCTTT	CASSRRTGFTEAFF
TRBV2	many	15	TRBD1	TRBJ1-5	TGTGCCAGCAGTTTTGGACAGGCAAGCAATCAGCCCCAGCATTTT	CASSFGQASNQPQHF
TRBV15	NA	15	NA	TRBJ1-1	TGTGCCACCAGCAGAGGAGGGGCGGGGAACACTGAAGCTTTCTTT	CATSRGGAGNTEAFF
TRBV20-1	NA	14	TRBD2	TRBJ2-5	TGCAGTGCCGTCGGCGGGAGGAGCGAAGAGACCCAGTACTTC	CSAVGGRSEETQYF
TRBV27	NA	13	TRBD1	TRBJ2-7	TGTGCCAGCAGTTGGACAGGGACGGTCGAGCGGTACTTC	CASSWTGTVERYF
TRBV20-1	few	13	TRBD1	TRBJ1-4	TGCAGTGCCCGGACAGGGGGTGTTGAAAAACTGTTTTTT	CSARTGGVEKLFF
TRBV6-1	many	14	TRBD1	TRBJ1-4	TGTGCCAGCAGATTAACAGGGGAGCCCGAAAAACTGTTTTTT	CASRLTGEPEKLFF
TRBV6-1	many	14	NA	TRBJ1-1	TGTGCCAGCAGTGATCAGGGGAGGCACACTGAAGCTTTCTTT	CASSDQGRHTEAFF
TRBV30	NA	18	TRBD2	TRBJ2-5	TGTGCCTGGAGCATGACGAGGACTAGCGGGAGGGCCCGGGAGACCCAGTACTTC	CAWSMTRTSGRARETQYF
TRBV3-1	NA	17	TRBD2	TRBJ2-7	TGTGCCAGCAGCCATGGACTAGCGGATTCTCACCCCTACGAGCAGTACTTC	CASSHGLADSHPYEQYF
TRBV28	NA	14	NA	TRBJ1-5	TGTGCCAGCAGTCCAGTGGGGCCCAATCAGCCCCAGCATTTT	CASSPVGPNQPQHF
TRBV5-4	NA	18	TRBD2	TRBJ2-4	TGTGCCAGCAGCAGGGGGGGACTAGCGGGACTAGCCAAAAACATTCAGTACTTC	CASSRGGLAGLAKNIQYF
TRBV3-1	NA	13	TRBD1	TRBJ1-2	TGTGCCAGCAGAGGACAGGTAGGGGATGGCTACACCTTC	CASRGQVGDGYTF
TRBV4-3	NA	13	NA	TRBJ2-7	TGCGCCAGCAGCCAAGACAGTAACTACGAGCAGTACTTC	CASSQDSNYEQYF
TRBV5-1	NA	14	TRBD1	TRBJ2-2	TGCGCCAGCCGCCGGACAGGAGTCACCGGGGAGCTGTTTTTT	CASRRTGVTGELFF
TRBV6-1	many	9	NA	TRBJ1-2	TGTGCCAGCATCCAGAGAAGGACCTTC	CASIQRRTF
TRBV29-1	NA	12	TRBD1	TRBJ2-7	TGCAGCGTTGACGGACAGGGTTACGAGCAGTACTTC	CSVDGQGYEQYF
TRBV3-1	few	14	NA	TRBJ1-1	TGTGCCAGCAGCCAAGCCCTTTTGAACACTGAAGCTTTCTTT	CASSQALLNTEAFF
TRBV6-2/TRBV6-3	few	16	TRBD2	TRBJ2-7	TGTGCCAGCACTACTAGCGGGAGGTCCCTAACCTACGAGCAGTACTTC	CASTTSGRSLTYEQYF
TRBV19	NA	15	TRBD1	TRBJ2-7	TGTGCCAGTAGTATATTACCGGGACAGGTCTACGAGCAGTACTTC	CASSILPGQVYEQYF
TRBV5-1	few	15	NA	TRBJ1-2	TGCGCCAGCACTTTTGACCCGTCTACTAACTATGGCTACACCTTC	CASTFDPSTNYGYTF
TRBV6-8	NA	14	NA	TRBJ1-2	TGTGCCAGCAGTGACTCGTACAGGGTCTATGGCTACACCTTC	CASSDSYRVYGYTF
TRBV29-1	many	12	NA	TRBJ1-1	TGCAGCGTTAAAGACGGAAACACTGAAGCTTTCTTT	CSVKDGNTEAFF